What follows is one TCR beta chain and its context. The data were obtained in a study of glioma-infiltrating T cells after dendritic cell vaccination. Germline-derived CDR1 and CDR2 are MGHRA and YSYEKL. The V gene lost 3 bases and the J gene lost 4 bases, with 10 bases spanning the gap. The CDR3 has 14 residues. Amplification used 60 V beta primers and 13 J beta primers. The table came from immunoSEQ multiplex PCR; TCRdb's copy has only in-frame clones and leaves some out. This sample has around 97,000 clones, with roughly 79% found just once. None of the glioblastoma patients had an isocitrate dehydrogenase mutation.

Sequencing used blood, obtained before dendritic cell vaccination. V gene TRBV4-1 combines with J gene TRBJ1-5, with TRBD1 as a possible D gene (5 bases). The sequence derives from a human donor with glioblastoma. The CDR3 DNA is TGCGCCAGCAGCCAGGGGCGCCAGAATCAGCCCCAGCATTTT. Translated, it gives CASSQGRQNQPQHF.